The rows below give T cell receptor beta chains drawn from one sample of a study of brain metastases from non-small cell lung cancer. Clones were read by immunoSEQ multiplex PCR, and TCRdb kept only the in-frame ones, dropping some. The sample has about 690 clones, about 92% seen once. Sequencing was done on a sample of tissue from a brain metastasis. Source of these receptors: a donor at least 40 years old with non-small cell lung cancer. The CDR3 runs from the conserved cysteine through the conserved F or W. The order of the fields is D gene, V gene, CDR3 protein. D genes are given only for firm matches.

TRBD1	TRBV2	CASSRDRGGNYGYTF
-	TRBV19	CASSTSGTYQPQHF
TRBD2	TRBV14	CASSPRDYSSYNEQFF
TRBD1	TRBV7-3	CASSRAPIQGTGWETEAFF
TRBD2	TRBV5-1	CASRPTSGGTDTQYF
TRBD2	TRBV6-5	CASSQVAGGSNEQFF
-	TRBV9	CASSVGQGDTQYF
-	TRBV30	CAWSGGRLDEQFF
-	TRBV19	CASSLISNQPQHF
-	TRBV4-3	CASSQEISGQGLAMMYEQYF
-	TRBV28	CASIPGGNQANYGYTF
-	TRBV24-1	CATSVPMGSGRPDTQYF
TRBD2	TRBV5-1	CASSLEGRESNEQFF
-	TRBV5-6	CASSTTGYGYETEAFF
-	TRBV3-1/TRBV3-2	CASSQQPPICKENIQYF
-	TRBV5-1	CASSLGSGANVLTF
-	TRBV15	CATSRDLGRIGNQPQHF
-	TRBV5-4	CASILTGTNEQFF
TRBD2	TRBV18	CASSGLPTGELFF
TRBD1	TRBV15	CATANDRGNYEQYF
TRBD1	TRBV11-3	CASSSGGVAGELFF
-	TRBV10-2	CASSGEAATEAFF
-	TRBV5-4	CASSVGGRFGQVAKNIQYF
-	TRBV27	CASSLQGSPGNIQYF
-	TRBV10-3	CAIGTTIDQPQHF
-	TRBV28	CASRYNYNEQFF
-	TRBV10-3	CAISESFIQRPGYEQYF
-	TRBV29-1	CSAHRERGETQYF
-	TRBV6-2/TRBV6-3	CASSGGYEQYF
-	TRBV4-1	CASSQGDEQYF
TRBD2	TRBV28	CASSLDGLAGFSYEQYF
-	TRBV7-9	CASSLDSNEKLFF